These T cell receptor beta chains were read from a single sample in a study of T cell clones after liver transplantation. Assay: immunoSEQ multiplex PCR; the TCRdb copy retains only in-frame clones and omits some. The sample carries 75,000 to 95,000 clones, around four fifths recorded once. Here the sequenced sample was CD4+ T cells from blood, taken around 50 months after liver transplant. These receptors were obtained from a human patient who received a liver transplant. The graft donor may account for some of the T cells. Each CDR3 is given with its conserved first and last residue. Fields, in order: clone size, J gene, V gene, D gene, CDR3 protein, CDR3 DNA. D genes are given only for firm matches. Size values are once, few and many counts, or a class for expanded clones, and some rows have none.

size: -; J: TRBJ2-2; V: TRBV6-4; D: TRBD1; CDR3: CASSVSGTGGPGELFF; DNA: TGTGCCAGCAGTGTTTCCGGGACAGGGGGCCCCGGGGAGCTGTTTTTT
size: -; J: TRBJ2-7; V: TRBV28; D: TRBD1; CDR3: CASSGTAFYEQYF; DNA: TGTGCCAGCAGTGGGACAGCCTTCTACGAGCAGTACTTC
size: -; J: TRBJ1-1; V: TRBV28; D: -; CDR3: CASSQTSMGSTEAFF; DNA: TGTGCCAGCAGTCAGACCTCAATGGGGAGTACTGAAGCTTTCTTT
size: -; J: TRBJ1-2; V: TRBV28; D: -; CDR3: CASSFPLSYGYTF; DNA: TGTGCCAGCAGTTTCCCTCTTTCCTATGGCTACACCTTC
size: few; J: TRBJ2-5; V: TRBV7-2; D: -; CDR3: CASGSEETQYF; DNA: TGTGCCAGCGGGTCTGAAGAGACCCAGTACTTC
size: -; J: TRBJ1-1; V: TRBV7-8; D: TRBD1; CDR3: CASRRTGGEAFF; DNA: TGTGCCAGCAGACGGACAGGGGGTGAAGCTTTCTTT
size: -; J: TRBJ1-1; V: TRBV30; D: -; CDR3: CAWIRQPNTEAFF; DNA: TGTGCCTGGATTCGACAGCCGAACACTGAAGCTTTCTTT
size: -; J: TRBJ2-3; V: TRBV28; D: TRBD2; CDR3: CASSPGTSRFTDTQYF; DNA: TGTGCCAGCAGTCCCGGGACTAGCAGGTTCACAGATACGCAGTATTTT
size: -; J: TRBJ1-1; V: TRBV5-1; D: -; CDR3: CASSLASGLGAEAFF; DNA: TGCGCCAGCAGCTTGGCCTCAGGGCTGGGAGCTGAAGCTTTCTTT
size: few; J: TRBJ1-2; V: TRBV4-2; D: -; CDR3: CASSQIGVGTNYGYTF; DNA: TGTGCCAGCAGCCAAATAGGGGTGGGAACTAACTATGGCTACACCTTC
size: -; J: TRBJ2-3; V: TRBV18; D: -; CDR3: CASSPQRGATDTQYF; DNA: TGTGCCAGCTCACCGCAACGGGGGGCCACAGATACGCAGTATTTT
size: -; J: TRBJ2-1; V: TRBV28; D: -; CDR3: CASRLSSYNEQFF; DNA: TGTGCCAGCCGCCTGAGCTCCTACAATGAGCAGTTCTTC
size: -; J: TRBJ2-7; V: TRBV10-3; D: TRBD1; CDR3: CAISAQQGGYEQYF; DNA: TGTGCCATCAGTGCCCAACAGGGGGGCTACGAGCAGTACTTC
size: -; J: TRBJ1-4; V: TRBV6-1; D: -; CDR3: CASSAPGYRADNEKLFF; DNA: TGTGCCAGCAGTGCCCCGGGCTACAGGGCGGATAATGAAAAACTGTTTTTT
size: -; J: TRBJ2-5; V: TRBV5-1; D: TRBD1; CDR3: CASSGDRVTQYF; DNA: TGCGCCAGCAGCGGGGACAGAGTGACCCAGTACTTC
size: -; J: TRBJ2-5; V: TRBV18; D: TRBD1; CDR3: CASSPLDRAGRGTQYF; DNA: TGTGCCAGCTCACCCCTGGACAGGGCCGGTCGGGGGACCCAGTACTTC